This entry concerns a single T cell receptor (beta chain). This clonotype was seen many times. Its cognate antigen has yet to be identified. Base-call qualities are not available, and no considerably larger clone is one nucleotide away. TCR beta CDR3 regions were amplified from RNA transcripts for repertoire sequencing. The first round of RT-PCR was done with HTBI primers and the Qiagen OneStep RT-PCR kit, and was followed by a second round of multiplex PCR, then size selection and purification. The libraries underwent paired-end sequencing with 100 bp reads on an Illumina HiSeq2000. In the source study's methods: SOAPnuke was used to process the reads, throwing out any read that had adapters, had uncalled bases, had a mean Phred below 15, or lacked an exact constant-primer or identifier match. COPE v1.2.5 was used to merge high-quality paired reads. Unique nucleotide sequences were defined as clonotypes and aligned to IMGT TRB V, D and J references using MiTCR v1.1. The analysis was limited to V-J combinations with a frequency above 0.0001, which together covered over 99% of the repertoires. For each V-J combination, a TCR clonal expansion and chaos score was defined as the ratio of F50 clonal expansion to chaos observed in the TCRdist matrix. Features were reduced by Welch's t-statistics and random forest to approximately 12 V-J combinations, which fed a naive Bayes classifier. The similarity between thyroid and blood repertoires was quantified using the Morisita-Horn index. TCRdb itself trimmed the public reads at Q25 with fastp, ran MiXCR and retained productive beta chains. A single entry per CDR3 protein holds the most common genes and DNA from its merged rows. The V and J calls, along with clone size, are taken from TCRdb and not from the paper's own processing. The sample table lists about 400,000 distinct CDR3 sequences, 15% of them with a count of one. Together, the top ten hold approximately 7% of the sample.

This sample stems from a study of Graves' ophthalmopathy and Graves' hyperthyroidism (dated by TCRdb to 2016 to 2019). For context, the study as a whole: Peripheral blood samples were taken at the time of initial diagnosis, before any treatment was given. TCR beta repertoire signatures were used to distinguish Graves' ophthalmopathy from Graves' hyperthyroidism and to predict progression to ophthalmopathy. In total, approximately 130 blood samples were TCR-sequenced: 40 to 45 ophthalmopathy, some 75 hyperthyroidism and roughly 17 hyperthyroidism-to-ophthalmopathy patients. To explore V-J signatures that separate ophthalmopathy from hyperthyroidism, a discovery set of about a hundred patients was enrolled, consisting of about 43 with ophthalmopathy and 57 with stable hyperthyroidism. For independent validation, a separate cohort was made up of about 18 hyperthyroidism patients plus 17 patients who later progressed from hyperthyroidism to ophthalmopathy. In over 5 hyperthyroidism patients, the T-cell repertoire of thyroid tissue was compared with the T-cell repertoire of blood. After sampling, hyperthyroidism patients received methimazole starting at 30 mg daily, and ophthalmopathy patients received high-dose intravenous methylprednisolone. The roughly 91 discovery patients were randomly divided into training and test sets at a 7:3 ratio.

From a lookup of the germline V gene, CDR1 and CDR2 are MNHEY and SVGAGI. Relative to germline, V is 1 base shorter and J is 7 bases shorter, with 10 bases between their ends. The CDR3 has 13 amino acids, counting the end cysteine and phenylalanine. The kept DNA is CDR3 alone, 39 bases in frame from the first base. Hyperthyroidism was defined as stable when no progression to ophthalmopathy occurred within 18 months of follow-up. Patients with hyperthyroidism were aged 18 to 65 years, had been newly diagnosed, and had a disease duration of less than 2 months. Patients were excluded if they had other autoimmune diseases, uncontrolled infections, pregnancy or lactation. Diagnosis relied on clinical symptoms, serum thyroxine, TRAb, thyroid ultrasound and orbital computed tomography. Using Ficoll-Paque density gradient centrifugation, PBMCs were isolated from less than 11 ml of fresh peripheral blood. Trizol reagent was used to extract the total RNA, and its quality was then checked on an Agilent 2100 Bioanalyzer.

Here is what the overall study found, with its caveats: No statistical method was used to set the sample size in advance, and the investigators knew which group each participant was assigned to. Among expanded thyroid clonotypes with frequency above 0.001, most also showed up in blood, which suggests that blood repertoires may reflect the thyroid immune response. In validation, the model predicted ophthalmopathy progression with 55% to 71% sensitivity and about 77% specificity; around twelve predicted patients were CT-confirmed with GO in a median of about 7.1 months. Ophthalmopathy was separated from stable hyperthyroidism by the 13-signature model with about 90% sensitivity and about 81% specificity in cross-validation and with 80%/75% in the test set.

Sequenced input: peripheral blood. The chain employs TRBV6-5 and TRBJ2-5, with no D gene named confidently. The receptor was isolated from a woman aged 18-29 years with stable Graves' hyperthyroidism. Donor details come from another sample of the same person, matched by shared clones. The CDR3 region has the sequence CASSYLSVGTQYF. The nucleotide sequence reads as follows: TGTGCCAGCAGTTACTTAAGCGTAGGGACCCAGTACTTC.